The 10 T cell receptor beta chains listed next were all sequenced from one sample in a study of T cell changes during pregnancy in multiple sclerosis. Using immunoSEQ multiplex PCR, the repertoire was profiled, and TCRdb retains in-frame clones only, with some absent. Of approximately 65,000 clones in the sample, around nine tenths were seen once. The specimen comprised peripheral blood, sampled in the third trimester of pregnancy. These receptors originate from a female donor in good health, enrolled as a control in a pregnancy study.

CDR3 sequence: CASSLTGGGPLSRETQYF. CDR3 DNA sequence: TGCGCCAGCAGCTTGACGGGGGGCGGACCCCTAAGTCGGGAGACCCAGTACTTC. The V and J genes are TRBV5-1 and TRBJ2-5; possible D gene TRBD2, 7 bases. This CDR3 contains 18 residues. The V and J ends lost 1 base and 5 bases respectively, with 24 bases between them. Germline CDR1 SGHRS, CDR2 YFSETQ.

The CDR3 loop is CASSQMGGGGNSPLHF. The CDR3 DNA is TGCGCCAGCAGCCAAATGGGGGGGGGTGGGAATTCACCCCTCCACTTT. This chain joins TRBV4-1 and TRBJ1-6; possible D gene TRBD1, 5 bases. The V and J ends lost 2 bases and 7 bases respectively, with 15 bases between them. Germline values: CDR1 MGHRA, CDR2 YSYEKL. The CDR3 runs to 16 residues.

V is TRBV28 and J is TRBJ1-2; 7 bases map to TRBD1. Germline CDR1 MDHEN, CDR2 SYDVKM. V dropped 4 bases and J dropped 14; count of bases not matched to a gene: 10. The CDR3 has 12 amino acids. As DNA, the CDR3 is TGTGCCAGCAGTTCCCGGAGGGGGCTGGAAACCTTC. It is translated as CASSSRRGLETF.

The chain joins TRBV6-5 to TRBJ2-7; D remains unclear. V shed 8 bases and J shed 2 bases, with 4 bases lying between them. In germline, CDR1 is MNHEY, CDR2 SVGAGI. The CDR3 totals 10 residues. The CDR3 DNA sequence: TGTGCCAGCGTCGCCTACGAGCAGTACTTC. Protein sequence: CASVAYEQYF.

The chain combines TRBV6-1 with TRBJ1-1; D is ambiguous. CDR3 length: 14 residues. Looked up from germline, CDR1 is MNHNS and CDR2 is SASEGT. The germline V and J ends were trimmed by 1 base and 2 bases, with 8 bases remaining between them. The CDR3 region is CASSEVTYNTEAFF. DNA of the CDR3: TGTGCCAGCAGTGAAGTGACATACAACACTGAAGCTTTCTTT.

This chain connects TRBV27 to TRBJ2-3, with 8 bases lining up with TRBD1. Unmatched junction bases numbered 5, after V lost 2 bases and J lost 4 bases. The CDR3 sequence is 15 residues long. Germline V gene lookup returns CDR1 MNHEY and CDR2 SMNVEV (reference sequence). CDR3 DNA: TGTGCCAGCAGTTTAAGGACAGGGACTCCAGATACGCAGTATTTT. Translating it yields CASSLRTGTPDTQYF.

A single count supports this clone. A junction end diverges from the germline sequence, so it may reflect a read error. The rearrangement links TRBV5-6 to TRBJ2-3, with D perhaps matching TRBD2 (7 bases). The CDR3 is 17 amino acids. Germline assignment: CDR1 SGHDT and CDR2 YYEEEE. Here the CDR3 reads CASSLEGGGPSTDTQYF. The CDR3 region has the DNA TGTGCCAGCAGTTTGGAGGGAGGGGGGCCTAGCACAGATACGCAGTATTTT.

The chain couples TRBV10-3 to TRBJ2-5; D possibly corresponds to TRBD1 (6 bases). The V gene lost 2 bases and the J gene lost 7 bases, with 17 bases spanning the gap. The germline V gene encodes CDR1 ENHRY and CDR2 SYGVKD. There are 15 residues in the CDR3. CDR3 DNA sequence: TGTGCCATCAGTGAGGCGACAGGTCGGGAAGGGACCCAGTACTTC. This translates into CAISEATGREGTQYF.

V usage is TRBV16 and J usage is TRBJ2-7; no clear D. V shed 5 bases and J shed 1 base, with 9 bases lying between them. The CDR3 runs 13 residues. Germline CDR1 reads KGHSY; CDR2 reads FQNENV. CDR3 region: CASSIDGSYEQYF. For the CDR3, the DNA is TGTGCCAGCAGCATTGACGGGTCCTACGAGCAGTACTTC.

V usage is TRBV6-5 and J usage is TRBJ1-1; TRBD1 aligns across 8 bases. This CDR3 is 15 amino acids long. Germline loops: CDR1 MNHEY, CDR2 SVGAGI. V shed 0 bases and J 3 bases; nucleotides not matched to a gene: 3. In DNA form, the CDR3 reads TGTGCCAGCAGTTACTCCAGACAGGGGTACACTGAAGCTTTCTTT. This codes for CASSYSRQGYTEAFF.